Listed here are 4 T cell receptor beta chains from one sample, sequenced in a study of blood T cell repertoires in COVID-19. Some clones are missing from TCRdb's copy, which holds only in-frame ones; the method was immunoSEQ multiplex PCR. The sample holds about 59,000 clones, 70% to 85% seen once. The sample consisted of peripheral blood. The receptors come from a human donor in a cohort sampled during active COVID-19.

This rearrangement joins TRBV6-2 or TRBV6-3 to TRBJ2-6, with unresolved D. Germline-derived CDR1 and CDR2 are MNHEY and SVGEGT. Trimming left V 3 bases short and J 0 bases short, with 6 bases between. The CDR3 spans 15 residues. CDR3 sequence: CASSYVSSGANVLTF. CDR3 nucleotides: TGTGCCAGCAGTTATGTTAGCTCTGGGGCCAACGTCCTGACTTTC.

The sample holds a few counts of this clone. This rearrangement joins TRBV5-1 to TRBJ1-1; TRBD1 matches 7 bases. The J segment lost 5 bases and the V segment lost 0 bases, leaving 4 bases of the junction unmatched. The germline V gene has CDR1 SGHRS and CDR2 YFSETQ. The CDR3 covers 14 residues. CDR3 sequence (DNA): TGCGCCAGCAGCTTGGAACAGGGGAGAACTGAAGCTTTCTTT. Protein product: CASSLEQGRTEAFF.

Here the CDR3 reads CASSEDRGLTEAFF. The CDR3 nucleotides are TGTGCCAGCTCGGAAGACAGGGGGCTAACTGAAGCTTTCTTT. The chain couples TRBV18 to TRBJ1-1; 10 positions match TRBD1. Per germline, CDR1 KGHSH and CDR2 LQKENI. V was pared by 6 bases and J by 5 bases, with 6 bases of the junction left unmatched. The CDR3 loop spans 14 amino acids.

This chain links TRBV7-2 with TRBJ2-7; TRBD2 aligns across 10 bases. V trimming: 4 bases; J trimming: 2 bases; junction bases outside the gene matches: 11. The CDR3 is made up of 17 amino acids. Germline CDR1 reads SGHTA; CDR2 reads FQGNSA. The CDR3 DNA follows: TGTGCCAGCAGCTCCTCGGCTAGCGGGAGTATTACCTACGAGCAGTACTTC. Protein sequence: CASSSSASGSITYEQYF.